This T cell receptor (beta chain) was observed in a study of blood T cell repertoires in COVID-19. Authors' processing steps: The authors estimated nucleated cell counts from reference gene primer amplification. Profiling relied on immunoSEQ multiplex PCR, and the TCRdb table lists in-frame clones only, not all of them. V and J calls and clone size come straight from that table; D and trimming were deduced from the DNA. Here the sample spans about 140,000 clones, approximately 83% being singletons. CDR1 and CDR2 (germline): MGHDK, SYGVNS. The V end lost 6 bases, the J end lost 5 bases, and 13 bases lay between the germline ends. The CDR3 loop spans 13 amino acids. Ages ranged from 18 to 89 years, with residence in approximately 25 US areas. Participant reports of clinical history set cohort assignment.

Input material: PBMCs or T cells enriched from blood (not recorded which). The clonotype comes from a man in his 70s who had been exposed to COVID-19. J is TRBJ1-2 and V is TRBV25-1, with a possible D match to TRBD1 (6 bases). CDR3 residues: CASSFFTGYGYTF. The CDR3 DNA reads TGTGCCAGCAGCTTCTTTACAGGGTATGGCTACACCTTC.